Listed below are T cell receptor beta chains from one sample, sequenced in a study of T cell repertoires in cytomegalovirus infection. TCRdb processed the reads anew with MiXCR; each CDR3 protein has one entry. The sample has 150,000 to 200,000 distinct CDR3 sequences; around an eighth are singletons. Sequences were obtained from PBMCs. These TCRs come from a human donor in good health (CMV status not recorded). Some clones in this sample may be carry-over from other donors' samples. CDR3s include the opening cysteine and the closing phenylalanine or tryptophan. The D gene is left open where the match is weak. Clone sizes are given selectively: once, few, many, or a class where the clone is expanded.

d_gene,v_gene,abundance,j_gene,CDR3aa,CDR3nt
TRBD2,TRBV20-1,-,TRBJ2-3,CSARATSGGLRTDTQYF,TGCAGTGCTAGAGCAACTAGCGGGGGCCTTAGGACAGATACGCAGTATTTT
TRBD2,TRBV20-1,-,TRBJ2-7,CSARGGLAGYEQYF,TGCAGTGCTAGAGGGGGACTAGCGGGCTACGAGCAGTACTTC
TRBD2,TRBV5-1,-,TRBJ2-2,CASSFLPSGNTGELFF,TGCGCCAGCAGCTTCTTGCCTAGCGGAAACACCGGGGAGCTGTTTTTT
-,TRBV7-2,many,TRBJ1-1,CASSLRVKDEAFF,TGTGCCAGCAGCTTAAGAGTTAAGGATGAAGCTTTCTTT
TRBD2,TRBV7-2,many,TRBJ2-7,CASRPTSGSSYEQYF,TGTGCCAGCAGACCCACTAGCGGGAGCTCCTACGAGCAGTACTTC
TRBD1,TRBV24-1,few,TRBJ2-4,CATSLGQENIQYF,TGTGCCACCAGCCTGGGACAGGAAAACATTCAGTACTTC
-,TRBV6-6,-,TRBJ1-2,CASSYSPTYGYTF,TGTGCCAGCAGTTACTCACCGACCTATGGCTACACCTTC
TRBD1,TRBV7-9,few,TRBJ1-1,CASSESGQGGTEAFF,TGTGCCAGCAGCGAGTCGGGACAGGGTGGCACTGAAGCTTTCTTT
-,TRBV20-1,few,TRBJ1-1,CKAGVMNTEAFF,TGCAAGGCAGGGGTTATGAACACTGAAGCTTTCTTT
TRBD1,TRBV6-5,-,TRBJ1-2,CASSKYTGDGGYGYTF,TGTGCCAGCAGTAAATATACAGGGGATGGAGGCTATGGCTACACCTTC
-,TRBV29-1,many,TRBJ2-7,CSVSQGPRYEQYF,TGCAGCGTTTCGCAGGGTCCCCGCTACGAGCAGTACTTC
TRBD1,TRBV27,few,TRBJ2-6,CASSPSTGTGTAGANVLTF,TGTGCCAGCAGTCCATCAACCGGGACAGGTACAGCTGGGGCCAACGTCCTGACTTTC
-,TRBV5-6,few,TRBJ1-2,CASSLTNEARGSYTF,TGTGCCAGCAGCTTGACGAATGAGGCCCGCGGTAGCTACACCTTC
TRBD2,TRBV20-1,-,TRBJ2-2,CGGTSGIVGELFF,TGCGGGGGGACTAGCGGGATTGTCGGGGAGCTGTTTTTT
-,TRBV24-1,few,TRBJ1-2,CATSDLQGAGYTF,TGTGCCACCAGTGATTTGCAAGGGGCAGGCTACACCTTC
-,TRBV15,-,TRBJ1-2,CATSRDHRVNYGYTF,TGTGCCACCAGCAGAGATCACCGGGTTAACTATGGCTACACCTTC
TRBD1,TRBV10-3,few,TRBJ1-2,CAIRGTDSNYGYTF,TGTGCCATCAGAGGGACAGATTCTAACTATGGCTACACCTTC
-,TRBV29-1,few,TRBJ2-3,CSVARGVTDTQYF,TGCAGCGTTGCCAGAGGTGTTACAGATACGCAGTATTTT
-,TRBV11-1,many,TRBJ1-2,CASSSDSNYGYTF,TGTGCCAGCAGCTCGGACAGCAACTATGGCTACACCTTC
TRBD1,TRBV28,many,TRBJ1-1,CASRLDRGPMEAFF,TGTGCCAGCAGGCTGGACAGGGGCCCCATGGAAGCTTTCTTT
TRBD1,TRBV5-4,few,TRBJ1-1,CASSYGTDNTEAFF,TGTGCCAGCAGCTACGGGACAGATAACACTGAAGCTTTCTTT
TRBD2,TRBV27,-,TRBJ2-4,CASSPGLAGVNIQYF,TGTGCCAGCAGCCCGGGACTAGCGGGAGTAAACATTCAGTACTTC
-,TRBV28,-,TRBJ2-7,CASSLSESYSYEQYF,TGTGCCAGCAGCCTCTCAGAAAGCTATTCCTACGAGCAGTACTTC
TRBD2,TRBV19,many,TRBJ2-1,CASSMGGSKNEQFF,TGTGCCAGTAGTATGGGCGGGAGTAAGAATGAGCAGTTCTTC
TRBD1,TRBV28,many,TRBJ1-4,CASRRTGDKLFF,TGTGCCAGCAGGCGGACAGGGGACAAACTGTTTTTT
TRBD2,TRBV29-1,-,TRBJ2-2,CSPGGGGITGELFF,TGCAGCCCGGGGGGCGGGGGGATCACCGGGGAGCTGTTTTTT
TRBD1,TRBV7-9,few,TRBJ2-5,CASSSPRQGWQETQYF,TGTGCCAGCAGCTCGCCCCGACAGGGATGGCAAGAGACCCAGTACTTC
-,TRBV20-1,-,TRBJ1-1,CSARGRKDGTEAFF,TGCAGTGCTAGGGGTAGAAAGGACGGCACTGAAGCTTTCTTT
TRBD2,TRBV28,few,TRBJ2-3,CASSPLAGEGATQYF,TGTGCCAGCAGCCCACTAGCGGGAGAAGGGGCTACGCAGTATTTT
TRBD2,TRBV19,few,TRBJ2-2,CASSIWLAENTGELFF,TGTGCCAGTAGTATCTGGCTAGCGGAGAACACCGGGGAGCTGTTTTTT
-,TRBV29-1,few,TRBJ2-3,CSVLQGGDTQYF,TGCAGCGTACTACAGGGTGGGGATACGCAGTATTTT
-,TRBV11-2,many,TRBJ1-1,CASSRWEGLGTEAFF,TGTGCCAGCAGCCGGTGGGAGGGTCTGGGGACTGAAGCTTTCTTT
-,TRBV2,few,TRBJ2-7,CASSVQILYEQYF,TGTGCCAGCAGTGTCCAGATTTTATACGAGCAGTACTTC
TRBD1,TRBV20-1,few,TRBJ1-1,CSARDRGTGGTEAFF,TGCAGTGCTAGAGATAGGGGGACAGGGGGCACTGAAGCTTTCTTT
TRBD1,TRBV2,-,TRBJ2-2,CASSIGQGPTGELFF,TGTGCCAGCAGTATCGGACAGGGACCCACCGGGGAGCTGTTTTTT
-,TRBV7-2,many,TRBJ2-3,CASSLARTRQGADTQYF,TGTGCCAGCAGCTTAGCGCGGACCCGACAAGGGGCAGATACGCAGTATTTT
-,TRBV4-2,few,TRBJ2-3,CASSPRTTDTQYF,TGTGCCAGCAGCCCCCGGACCACAGATACGCAGTATTTT
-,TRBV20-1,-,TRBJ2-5,CSATQLGKTQETQYF,TGCAGTGCTACCCAACTAGGGAAAACCCAAGAGACCCAGTACTTC
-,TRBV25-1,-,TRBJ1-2,CASSGGRTYASGYGYTF,TGTGCCAGCAGTGGGGGGCGGACGTACGCGAGTGGCTATGGCTACACCTTC
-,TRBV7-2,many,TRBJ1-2,CASSPKAGVGYTF,TGTGCCAGCAGCCCTAAAGCAGGGGTTGGCTACACCTTC